The source of this T cell receptor beta chain is a study of T-cell memory formation after mild COVID-19. General study results and limits: Clones contracting across day 15 to 85 had a balanced CD4/CD8 profile; later expanding clones leaned CD4+.

TCRdb passed the 5' RACE reads through MiXCR, listing each CDR3 protein once. Among about 360,000 distinct CDR3 sequences listed, 10% to 15% were seen once. This clonotype was found a few times. The antigen is not known. Since a much larger clone is just one base distant, this may be a read error. The sequenced sample was PBMCs or a T cell subset sorted from them (not recorded which). This clonotype originated in a man aged 18 to 30 who had mild COVID-19 (a few samples of this study predate the infection). Cell type and time point are not known.

CDR3 sequence (DNA): TGTGCCACCAGTGACAGGGTTGGGGCCAACGTCCTGACTTTC. Its translation is CATSDRVGANVLTF. The chain couples TRBV15 to TRBJ2-6, with TRBD1 matching 7 bases. The CDR3 is 14 residues long. The V segment lost 6 bases and the J segment 3 bases; nucleotides outside the gene matches: 2. Germline CDR1 reads LNHNV; CDR2 reads YYDKDF (reference sequence). The full variable domain, its missing parts supplied by reference TRBV15 and TRBJ2-6, is DAMVIQNPRYQVTQFGKPVTLSCSQTLNHNVMYWYQQKSSQAPKLLFHYYDKDFNNEADTPDNFQSRRPNTSFCFLDIRSPGLGDTAMYLCATSDRVGANVLTFGAGSRLTVL.